One sample yielded the 17 T cell receptor beta chains listed below, sequenced in a study of cytomegalovirus exposure and HLA in healthy donors. The PCR had 60 Vbeta and 13 Jbeta primers. Clones were read by immunoSEQ multiplex PCR, and TCRdb kept only the in-frame ones, dropping some. Among under 200,000 clones, over 70% were seen once, and the ten largest hold over 1.5%. Sequencing used PBMCs. The source of these receptors is a man between 40 and 49 years old in good health and CMV-seropositive.

This clone was recorded only once. The V call is TRBV7-3, the J call TRBJ2-3; D is uncertain. This CDR3 has 13 amino acids. V was clipped by 2 bases and J by 2 bases, with 5 bases between them. The V gene's germline CDR1 is SGHTA and CDR2 FQGTGA. The CDR3 protein is CASSLLLTDTQYF. CDR3 bases: TGTGCCAGCAGCTTACTTCTCACAGATACGCAGTATTTT.

The V gene is TRBV7-2, the J gene TRBJ2-1; TRBD2 might be the D (5 bases). The germline V gene has CDR1 SGHTA and CDR2 FQGNSA. V was clipped by 2 bases and J by 9 bases, with 17 bases between them. This CDR3 spans 15 amino acids. The CDR3 DNA is TGTGCCAGCAGCTTACGAGCGGCCTTCTCGGGTGAGCAGTTCTTC. Residues: CASSLRAAFSGEQFF.

This clone came up a few times. CDR3 sequence reads: CSVEGTGTNEKLFF. In nucleotides, the CDR3 is TGCAGCGTTGAAGGGACAGGAACTAATGAAAAACTGTTTTTT. This chain uses TRBV29-1 with TRBJ1-4; 7 positions agree with TRBD1. CDR3 length: 14 residues. V lost 1 base, J lost 1 base, and 0 bases stayed unmatched. CDR1 SQVTM and CDR2 ANQGSEA come from the germline V gene.

The chain employs TRBV19 and TRBJ1-1; 7 bases match TRBD1. Trimming took 5 bases from V and 1 from J; bases not matched to a gene: 13. Per the germline V gene, CDR1 is LNHDA and CDR2 is SQIVND (reference sequence). The CDR3 length is 17 residues. The CDR3 DNA reads as TGTGCCAGTAGTGGAAGACAGGGCCGCATGAGGAACACTGAAGCTTTCTTT. Translated: CASSGRQGRMRNTEAFF.

This chain links TRBV5-8 with TRBJ2-1, with 8 bases fitting TRBD2. This CDR3 has 17 amino acids. The J segment lost 1 base and the V segment lost 0 bases, leaving 6 bases of the junction unmatched. Germline values: CDR1 SGHTS, CDR2 YDEGEE. The CDR3 loop reads CASSLAGTSGSYNEQFF. In nucleotides, the CDR3 is TGTGCCAGCAGCTTGGCCGGGACTAGTGGTTCCTACAATGAGCAGTTCTTC.

This rearrangement joins TRBV9 to TRBJ2-7; 11 nucleotides line up with TRBD2. The CDR3 contains 16 residues. CDR1 SGDLS and CDR2 YYNGEE come from the germline V gene. V shed 0 bases and J 0 bases; nucleotides not matched to a gene: 2. The CDR3 region is CASSVGLAGPSYEQYF. CDR3 in DNA: TGTGCCAGCAGCGTAGGACTAGCGGGGCCCTCCTACGAGCAGTACTTC. The complete variable domain, with remaining parts taken from reference TRBV9 and TRBJ2-7, reads DSGVTQTPKHLITATGQRVTLRCSPRSGDLSVYWYQQSLDQGLQFLIQYYNGEERAKGNILERFSAQQFPDLHSELNLSSLELGDSALYFCASSVGLAGPSYEQYFGPGTRLTVT.

The J gene is TRBJ1-6, the V gene TRBV2; D gene ambiguous. The CDR3 has 13 residues. V was clipped by 7 bases and J by 4 bases, with 8 bases between them. Germline values: CDR1 SNHLY, CDR2 FYNNEI. CDR3 in DNA: TGTGCCAGCATGGCGGGATATAATTCACCCCTCCACTTT. Translated, it gives CASMAGYNSPLHF. Drawing the rest from reference TRBV2 and TRBJ1-6, the complete variable domain is EPEVTQTPSHQVTQMGQEVILRCVPISNHLYFYWYRQILGQKVEFLVSFYNNEISEKSEIFDDQFSVERPDGSNFTLKIRSTKLEDSAMYFCASMAGYNSPLHFGNGTRLTVT.

Written as DNA, the CDR3 is TGTGCCAGCAGTTTAACAGGGGTAGACACTGAAGCTTTCTTT. This translates into CASSLTGVDTEAFF. The genes are TRBV28 and TRBJ1-1; 7 bases map to TRBD1. V was clipped by 2 bases and J by 3 bases; unmatched bases: 3. Looked up from germline, CDR1 is MDHEN and CDR2 is SYDVKM. The CDR3 is 14 amino acids.

This clone was observed a few times. The rearrangement uses TRBV6-6 and TRBJ2-7, with 8 nucleotides matching TRBD1. This CDR3 contains 15 residues. The V gene end was trimmed by 0 bases and the J gene end by 6 bases; junction bases not matched to a gene: 7. Looked up from germline, CDR1 is MNHNY and CDR2 is SVGAGI (reference sequence). CDR3 amino acids: CASSYSKDRVSEQYF. The CDR3 DNA reads as TGTGCCAGCAGTTACTCGAAGGACAGGGTGAGCGAGCAGTACTTC.

This sequence joins TRBV7-2 and TRBJ2-3; 7 bases are shared with TRBD2. V lost 1 base, J lost 0 bases, and 4 bases stayed unmatched. The CDR3 sequence is 16 residues long. Germline V gene data show CDR1 as SGHTA and CDR2 as FQGNSA. The CDR3 DNA reads as TGTGCCAGCAGCTTAGGACTAGCTACTAGCACAGATACGCAGTATTTT. It encodes CASSLGLATSTDTQYF.

This chain uses TRBV9 with TRBJ1-5, with a tentative D call TRBD1 (5 bases). Germline V gene sequence: CDR1 SGDLS, CDR2 YYNGEE. The V and J ends lost 3 bases and 2 bases respectively, with 9 bases between them. This CDR3 has 14 residues. CDR3 loop: CASSAGGGNQPQHF. The CDR3 DNA reads TGTGCCAGCAGCGCGGGAGGGGGCAATCAGCCCCAGCATTTT. The whole variable domain, remainder taken from reference TRBV9 and TRBJ1-5, is DSGVTQTPKHLITATGQRVTLRCSPRSGDLSVYWYQQSLDQGLQFLIQYYNGEERAKGNILERFSAQQFPDLHSELNLSSLELGDSALYFCASSAGGGNQPQHFGDGTRLSIL.

The chain joins TRBV19 to TRBJ1-2; no definite D call. This CDR3 is 13 amino acids long. The germline CDR1 and CDR2 sequences are LNHDA and SQIVND (reference sequence). The V gene lost 5 bases and the J gene lost 5 bases, with 12 bases spanning the gap. CDR3 DNA: TGTGCCAGTAGTTCCCGGGGAGCGTATGGCTACACCTTC. Translating gives CASSSRGAYGYTF. The complete variable domain, with remaining parts taken from reference TRBV19 and TRBJ1-2, reads DGGITQSPKYLFRKEGQNVTLSCEQNLNHDAMYWYRQDPGQGLRLIYYSQIVNDFQKGDIAEGYSVSREKKESFPLTVTSAQKNPTAFYLCASSSRGAYGYTFGSGTRLTVV.

The chain combines TRBV5-1 with TRBJ2-2; no clear D. V gave up 1 base and J gave up 2 bases, with 9 bases separating them. The CDR3 extends over 15 amino acids. The germline gives CDR1 SGHRS, CDR2 YFSETQ. The CDR3 is CASSLLGDNTGELFF. CDR3 nucleotides: TGCGCCAGCAGCTTGCTAGGCGATAACACCGGGGAGCTGTTTTTT.

This CDR3 is CASTFRGTGTEAFF. The CDR3 DNA is TGTGCCAGCACGTTTCGGGGTACGGGCACTGAAGCTTTCTTT. The chain joins TRBV5-6 to TRBJ1-1; no reliable D call. Trimming removed 6 bases at V and 4 bases at J, with 16 bases between. The CDR3 covers 14 residues. CDR1 SGHDT and CDR2 YYEEEE come from the germline V gene.

The rearrangement uses TRBV2 and TRBJ1-2, with a possible D match to TRBD1 (5 bases). CDR3 length: 15 amino acids. The V and J ends lost 6 bases and 8 bases respectively, with 22 bases between them. CDR1 and CDR2 (germline): SNHLY, FYNNEI. DNA of the CDR3: TGTGCCAGCAGCCCCTTCCCTGACAGCTTGGGGGGCTACACCTTC. This codes for CASSPFPDSLGGYTF.

The CDR3 bases are TGTGCCAGCAGCACCCTACCAGGACTAGCGAACGGGGAGCTGTTTTTT. Its translation: CASSTLPGLANGELFF. The chain has TRBV27 and TRBJ2-2; 9 nucleotides align to TRBD2. This CDR3 has 16 residues. The ends lost 6 bases at V and 7 bases at J; junction bases unmatched: 12. CDR1 MNHEY and CDR2 SMNVEV come from the germline V gene (reference sequence).

The J gene is TRBJ2-5, the V gene TRBV5-1; 11 bases are a match to TRBD2. The length of the CDR3 is 19 residues. In germline, CDR1 is SGHRS, CDR2 YFSETQ. Trimming removed 1 base from V and 2 bases from J; junction bases left unmatched: 13. In DNA form, the CDR3 reads TGCGCCAGCAGCTTGAGCGTTATAGCGGGAGGGGGTGGTCAAGAGACCCAGTACTTC. It is translated as CASSLSVIAGGGGQETQYF. Variable domain in full (rest from reference TRBV5-1 and TRBJ2-5): KAGVTQTPRYLIKTRGQQVTLSCSPISGHRSVSWYQQTPGQGLQFLFEYFSETQRNKGNFPGRFSGRQFSNSRSEMNVSTLELGDSALYLCASSLSVIAGGGGQETQYFGPGTRLLVL.